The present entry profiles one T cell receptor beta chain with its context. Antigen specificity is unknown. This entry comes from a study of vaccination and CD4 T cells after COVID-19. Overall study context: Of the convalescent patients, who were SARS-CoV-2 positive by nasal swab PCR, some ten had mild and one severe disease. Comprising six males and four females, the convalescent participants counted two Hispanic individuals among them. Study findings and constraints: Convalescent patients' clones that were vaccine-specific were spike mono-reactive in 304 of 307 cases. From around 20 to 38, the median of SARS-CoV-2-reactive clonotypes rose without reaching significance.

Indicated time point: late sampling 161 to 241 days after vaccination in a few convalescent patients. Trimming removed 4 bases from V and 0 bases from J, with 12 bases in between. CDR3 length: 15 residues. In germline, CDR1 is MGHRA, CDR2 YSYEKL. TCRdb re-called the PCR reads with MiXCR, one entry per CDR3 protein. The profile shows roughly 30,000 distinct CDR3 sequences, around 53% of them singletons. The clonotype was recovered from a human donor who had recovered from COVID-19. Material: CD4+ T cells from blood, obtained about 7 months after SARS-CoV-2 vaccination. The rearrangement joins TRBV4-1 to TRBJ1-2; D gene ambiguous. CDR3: CASSPTDGPNYGYTF. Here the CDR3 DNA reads TGCGCCAGCAGCCCGACCGACGGACCTAACTATGGCTACACCTTC.